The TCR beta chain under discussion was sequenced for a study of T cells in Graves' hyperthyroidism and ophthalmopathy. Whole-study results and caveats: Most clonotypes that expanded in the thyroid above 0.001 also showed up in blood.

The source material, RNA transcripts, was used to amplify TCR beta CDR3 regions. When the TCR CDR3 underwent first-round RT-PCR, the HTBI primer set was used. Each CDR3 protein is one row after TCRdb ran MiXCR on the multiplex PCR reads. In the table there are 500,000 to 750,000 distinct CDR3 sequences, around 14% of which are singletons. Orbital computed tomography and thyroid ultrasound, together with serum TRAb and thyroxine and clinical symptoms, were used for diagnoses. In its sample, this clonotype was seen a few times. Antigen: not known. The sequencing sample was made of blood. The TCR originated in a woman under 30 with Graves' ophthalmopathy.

The CDR3 DNA reads TGTGCCAGCAGCTGGACAGGTAGTAGTGATGGCTACACCTTC. Its translation is CASSWTGSSDGYTF. The chain carries TRBV5-8 and TRBJ1-2, with TRBD1 matching over 7 bases. CDR3 size: 14 residues. Germline CDR1 SGHTS, CDR2 YDEGEE. The J segment lost 6 bases and the V segment lost 3 bases, leaving 8 bases of the junction unmatched.